One and the same sample provided the 13 T cell receptor beta chains below, sequenced in a study of blood T cell repertoires in COVID-19. The data were produced by immunoSEQ multiplex PCR, yet TCRdb's version contains in-frame clones alone and is incomplete. This sample has some 140,000 clones, with about four fifths found just once. The sample taken for sequencing was peripheral blood. The receptor set was obtained from a woman of 80 years or more with acute or convalescent COVID-19.

V and J are TRBV30 and TRBJ2-1, with TRBD1 identical over 10 bases. The V gene's germline CDR1 is GTSNPN and CDR2 SVGIG (reference sequence). V trimming: 3 bases; J trimming: 9 bases; junction bases outside the gene matches: 8. The CDR3 contains 14 residues. The CDR3 here is CAWSRSTGGGEQFF. CDR3 nucleotides: TGTGCCTGGAGCCGATCGACAGGGGGCGGTGAGCAGTTCTTC.

The chain joins TRBV30 to TRBJ1-5; D is perhaps TRBD1 (6 bases). Looked up from germline, CDR1 is GTSNPN and CDR2 is SVGIG (reference sequence). Deletions cut 0 bases from V and 7 bases from J, with 10 bases between. This CDR3 is built from 13 residues. The CDR3 reads CAWSVGGDQPQHF. The CDR3 DNA is TGTGCCTGGAGTGTAGGGGGAGACCAGCCCCAGCATTTT.

This rearrangement joins TRBV12-1 to TRBJ2-1; the table's D call, TRBD2, was not checked against the DNA. TRBV12-1 has pseudogene status. The CDR3 is 19 amino acids. DNA of the CDR3: TGTGCCAGCACCCAACTAGCGGGAGGGCCCCAATTTGAAAACAATGAGCAGTTCTTC. This gives the protein CASTQLAGGPQFENNEQFF.

The chain employs TRBV5-1 and TRBJ2-5, with D perhaps matching TRBD2 (5 bases). The V and J ends lost 1 base and 2 bases respectively, with 12 bases between them. Germline-derived CDR1 and CDR2 are SGHRS and YFSETQ. The CDR3 is made up of 15 amino acids. CDR3: CASSLWAGPQETQYF. The CDR3, as DNA: TGCGCCAGCAGCTTGTGGGCGGGCCCTCAAGAGACCCAGTACTTC.

This rearrangement joins TRBV30 to TRBJ1-5; D is perhaps TRBD1 (6 bases). The CDR3 consists of 15 residues. Germline CDR1 and CDR2: GTSNPN and SVGIG (reference sequence). V was clipped by 1 base and J by 0 bases, with 10 bases between them. In nucleotides, the CDR3 is TGTGCCTGGAGTGAATGGACAGTTAGCAATCAGCCCCAGCATTTT. This encodes CAWSEWTVSNQPQHF.

The chain recombines TRBV7-2 with TRBJ1-5, with D maybe TRBD1 (5 bases). CDR1 and CDR2 (germline): SGHTA, FQGNSA. With 3 bases removed from V and 2 bases from J, the gap between germline ends came to 11 bases. The CDR3 is 15 amino acids. CDR3 sequence (DNA): TGTGCCAGCAGCTTTGGGGGGTGGGGCAATCAGCCCCAGCATTTT. Translating it yields CASSFGGWGNQPQHF.

This sequence joins TRBV5-4 and TRBJ2-1, with 15 bases fitting TRBD2. V was clipped by 3 bases and J by 10 bases; unmatched bases: 14. The CDR3 consists of 18 residues. The germline V gene encodes CDR1 SGHNT and CDR2 YYREEE (reference sequence). The CDR3 coding sequence is TGTGCCAGCAGCTCGGGACTAGCGGGAGGTTCCCGAGGGGGGGAGCAGTTCTTC. Its protein product is CASSSGLAGGSRGGEQFF.

About this clone itself: At one boundary the junction diverges from the germline segment, which might be a read error. The chain carries TRBV6-1 and TRBJ2-5; TRBD1 matches at 8 bases. This CDR3 spans 13 amino acids. Germline values: CDR1 MNHNS, CDR2 SASEGT. CDR3 DNA sequence: TGTGCCAGCAGTGATAGTAGAGGGACAGGCGTAAACTTC. Its protein is CASSDSRGTGVNF.

The gene calls are TRBV30 and TRBJ1-1; a possible D gene is TRBD1 (6 bases). The CDR3 has 10 residues. Germline CDR1 reads GTSNPN; CDR2 reads SVGIG (reference sequence). Trimming stripped 7 bases from V and 6 bases from J, with 9 bases between. The CDR3, as DNA: TGTGCCTCACAGGGACCTGAAGCTTTCTTT. Its translation: CASQGPEAFF. Using reference TRBV30 and TRBJ1-1 for the parts outside the CDR3, the full variable domain is SQTIHQWPATLVQPVGSPLSLECTVEGTSNPNLYWYRQAAGRGLQLLFYSVGIGQISSEVPQNLSASRPQDRQFILSSKKLLLSDSGFYLCASQGPEAFFGQGTRLTVV.

In DNA form, the CDR3 reads TGTGCCAGCAGCTTCCAGAACACTGAAGCTTTCTTT. Protein sequence: CASSFQNTEAFF. This chain joins TRBV11-3 and TRBJ1-1; D remains unclear. Trimming removed 3 bases at V and 1 base at J, with 3 bases between. Per germline, CDR1 SGHNT and CDR2 YENEEA. The CDR3 contains 12 residues.

Only one count was recorded for this clone. CDR3 protein: CASSQDLSGDHYEQYF. The CDR3 DNA follows: TGTGCCAGCAGCCAAGATCTTTCGGGAGACCACTACGAGCAGTACTTC. This chain connects TRBV4-2 to TRBJ2-7, with D possibly matching TRBD2 (6 bases). V gave up 0 bases and J gave up 3 bases, with 15 bases separating them. Germline loops: CDR1 LGHNA, CDR2 YNFKEQ. CDR3 length: 16 amino acids.

The chain has TRBV6-5 and TRBJ1-2, with no clear D. This CDR3 spans 12 amino acids. The germline V gene has CDR1 MNHEY and CDR2 SVGAGI. Trimming stripped 7 bases from V and 7 bases from J, with 13 bases between. The CDR3 protein is CASMSSFRGYTF. DNA of the CDR3: TGTGCCAGCATGAGTTCCTTTCGTGGCTACACCTTC.

The chain couples TRBV5-5 to TRBJ1-5; 8 nucleotides match TRBD1. CDR3 length: 16 amino acids. The germline V gene encodes CDR1 SGHKS and CDR2 YYEKEE (reference sequence). The junction had 10 bases not matched to a gene; V was cut back by 4 bases and J by 4 bases. The CDR3: CASSITGQGGNQPQHF. The CDR3 coding sequence is TGTGCCAGCAGCATAACCGGACAGGGTGGGAATCAGCCCCAGCATTTT.